The 28 T cell receptor beta chains listed next were all sequenced from one sample in a study of blood T cell repertoires in COVID-19. TCRdb keeps only in-frame clones here, not all; method: immunoSEQ multiplex PCR. The sample has a few hundred thousand clones, about 82% seen once; the top ten hold around 1.7%. Specimen: peripheral blood. The receptors shown here come from a woman aged 50 to 60 with acute or convalescent COVID-19.

This clone was picked up a small number of times. The rearrangement links TRBV9 to TRBJ2-7, with TRBD2 as a possible D gene (7 bases). In germline, CDR1 is SGDLS, CDR2 YYNGEE. V was pared by 3 bases and J by 2 bases, with 15 bases between. The CDR3 contains 15 residues. DNA for the CDR3: TGTGCCAGCAGCGAAGGTGCGGGGGACACCTACGAGCAGTACTTC. Translated: CASSEGAGDTYEQYF.

The chain has TRBV5-8 and TRBJ1-1, with D tentatively TRBD1 (5 bases). V dropped 9 bases and J dropped 7 bases, with 16 bases sitting between them. Germline values: CDR1 SGHTS, CDR2 YDEGEE. CDR3 length equals 12 residues. For the CDR3, the DNA is TGTGCCACCATCCTTGGGGGGAGTGAAGCTTTCTTT. Amino acid sequence: CATILGGSEAFF.

This clone was detected once. This chain joins TRBV9 and TRBJ1-1, with D perhaps TRBD1 (6 bases). The CDR3 runs 15 residues. Trimming removed 0 bases from V and 5 bases from J, with 14 bases in between. CDR1 SGDLS and CDR2 YYNGEE come from the germline V gene. The CDR3 sequence: CASSVGGQGWTEAFF. The CDR3 nucleotides read TGTGCCAGCAGCGTAGGGGGGCAGGGATGGACTGAAGCTTTCTTT.

This chain uses TRBV20-1 with TRBJ2-5; D possibly corresponds to TRBD1 (5 bases). Trimming shortened V by 5 bases and J by 2 bases, and 6 bases separated the two germline ends. This CDR3 has 11 amino acids. Germline V gene data show CDR1 as DFQATT and CDR2 as SNEGSKA (reference sequence). The CDR3 sequence: CSAGQQETQYF. The CDR3 DNA is TGCAGTGCTGGACAACAAGAGACCCAGTACTTC.

The chain employs TRBV7-9 and TRBJ2-5; 7 bases map to TRBD2. This CDR3 contains 16 residues. Germline V gene sequence: CDR1 SEHNR, CDR2 FQNEAQ (reference sequence). Trimming took 5 bases from V and 1 from J; bases not matched to a gene: 10. The CDR3 bases are TGTGCCAGCAGCCGACGCGGGACTACGCTCCAAGAGACCCAGTACTTC. Its protein is CASSRRGTTLQETQYF.

V and J are TRBV3-1 (or the pseudogene TRBV3-2) and TRBJ1-2; 11 nucleotides match TRBD1. V was clipped by 3 bases and J by 7 bases; unmatched bases: 7. The germline V gene encodes CDR1 LGHDT and CDR2 YNNKEL (reference sequence). This CDR3 is built from 15 residues. In nucleotides, the CDR3 is TGTGCCAGCAGCCAGTCCCCGGGACAGGGGGGTGGCTACACCTTC. As protein: CASSQSPGQGGGYTF.

The chain combines TRBV7-9 with TRBJ2-1, with TRBD2 matching over 11 bases. Germline V gives CDR1 SEHNR, CDR2 FQNEAQ (reference sequence). The CDR3 covers 16 residues. With 2 bases clipped from V and 6 bases from J, the junction kept 6 bases outside the gene matches. CDR3 loop: CASSLLRTSGSNEQFF. CDR3 in DNA: TGTGCCAGCAGCTTATTAAGGACTAGCGGGTCCAATGAGCAGTTCTTC. The full variable domain, with the rest looked up from reference TRBV7-9 and TRBJ2-1, is DTGVSQNPRHKITKRGQNVTFRCDPISEHNRLYWYRQTLGQGPEFLTYFQNEAQLEKSRLLSDRFSAERPKGSFSTLEIQRTEQGDSAMYLCASSLLRTSGSNEQFFGPGTRLTVL.

The chain couples TRBV5-4 to TRBJ2-7, with a possible D match to TRBD1 (5 bases). Germline V gives CDR1 SGHNT, CDR2 YYREEE (reference sequence). This CDR3 has 14 residues. Trimming stripped 5 bases from V and 4 bases from J, with 16 bases between. CDR3 region: CASSSKAGQYEQYF. CDR3 bases: TGTGCCAGCAGTAGCAAGGCAGGGCAATACGAGCAGTACTTC.

V gene TRBV6-5 combines with J gene TRBJ2-7; 9 bases match TRBD1. The germline gives CDR1 MNHEY, CDR2 SVGAGI. The length of the CDR3 is 15 residues. The V gene end was trimmed by 5 bases and the J gene end by 6 bases; junction bases not matched to a gene: 11. CDR3 sequence: CASSRPGQGVGEQYF. CDR3 bases: TGTGCCAGCAGTCGTCCGGGACAGGGTGTTGGCGAGCAGTACTTC.

The CDR3 nucleotides read TGTGCCAGCAGTACGGGGGGAAAGGGGCACGAGCAGTACTTC. It yields the protein CASSTGGKGHEQYF. V gene TRBV6-6 combines with J gene TRBJ2-7; 7 bases agree with TRBD2. CDR1 is MNHNY and CDR2 is SVGAGI in the germline V gene (reference sequence). Trimming cost V 5 bases and J 5 bases; bases outside gene matches: 9. CDR3 size: 14 residues.

The chain carries TRBV5-4 and TRBJ1-4; D might be TRBD1 (6 bases). The V end lost 9 bases, the J end lost 8 bases, and 23 bases lay between the germline ends. Germline V gives CDR1 SGHNT, CDR2 YYREEE (reference sequence). There are 15 residues in the CDR3. CDR3 region: CATNNGGRGPEKLFF. The CDR3 coding sequence is TGTGCCACCAACAACGGGGGGCGAGGCCCAGAAAAACTGTTTTTT.

This clone was seen only once. J is TRBJ2-5 and V is TRBV28, with 7 bases lining up with TRBD1. The CDR3 has 17 residues. Per the germline V gene, CDR1 is MDHEN and CDR2 is SYDVKM. V trimming: 5 bases; J trimming: 2 bases; junction bases outside the gene matches: 14. The CDR3 coding sequence is TGTGCCAGCAGTACCCATACCCGCGCGGACAGGCAAGAGACCCAGTACTTC. This translates into CASSTHTRADRQETQYF.

This chain joins TRBV28 and TRBJ2-7; TRBD2 aligns across 7 bases. With 7 bases clipped from V and 4 bases from J, the junction kept 10 bases outside the gene matches. Looked up from germline, CDR1 is MDHEN and CDR2 is SYDVKM. This CDR3 has 14 residues. DNA for the CDR3: TGTGCCAGCACCTTGACGAGGGGAGGGTACGAGCAGTACTTC. As protein: CASTLTRGGYEQYF. The whole variable domain, remainder taken from reference TRBV28 and TRBJ2-7, is DVKVTQSSRYLVKRTGEKVFLECVQDMDHENMFWYRQDPGLGLRLIYFSYDVKMKEKGDIPEGYSVSREKKERFSLILESASTNQTSMYLCASTLTRGGYEQYFGPGTRLTVT.

The chain carries TRBV5-1 and TRBJ2-2; D is unresolved. This CDR3 is 14 amino acids long. Looked up from germline, CDR1 is SGHRS and CDR2 is YFSETQ. V lost 4 bases and J 6 bases, leaving 13 bases between the germline ends. This chain's CDR3 is CASSPQEGSGELFF. The CDR3, as DNA: TGCGCCAGCAGCCCCCAGGAAGGCTCCGGGGAGCTGTTTTTT.

V is TRBV6-5 and J is TRBJ2-7; 7 nucleotides match TRBD1. The germline gives CDR1 MNHEY, CDR2 SVGAGI. The CDR3 sequence is 15 residues long. V trimming: 6 bases; J trimming: 0 bases; junction bases outside the gene matches: 8. The CDR3 reads CASSALQGTSYEQYF. DNA for the CDR3: TGTGCCAGCAGCGCGCTACAGGGGACCTCCTACGAGCAGTACTTC.

V gene TRBV7-3 combines with J gene TRBJ1-1; a possible D gene is TRBD1 (5 bases). V was clipped by 5 bases and J by 3 bases, with 10 bases between them. The CDR3 consists of 13 residues. Germline values: CDR1 SGHTA, CDR2 FQGTGA. The DNA of the CDR3 is TGTGCCAGCAGCCTTCAGGGTTACACTGAAGCTTTCTTT. This codes for CASSLQGYTEAFF. The full variable domain, completed using reference TRBV7-3 and TRBJ1-1, is GAGVSQTPSNKVTEKGKYVELRCDPISGHTALYWYRQSLGQGPEFLIYFQGTGAADDSGLPNDRFFAVRPEGSVSTLKIQRTERGDSAVYLCASSLQGYTEAFFGQGTRLTVV.

This clone appeared a single time. The chain couples TRBV28 to TRBJ2-7; 8 bases align to TRBD1. The germline V gene encodes CDR1 MDHEN and CDR2 SYDVKM. The J segment lost 3 bases and the V segment lost 8 bases, leaving 9 bases of the junction unmatched. The CDR3 is made up of 14 amino acids. The CDR3 DNA follows: TGTGCCAGCGGAAGCTGGACAGGGAACTACGAGCAGTACTTC. Protein product: CASGSWTGNYEQYF.

As concerns this clone: The same CDR3 can be traced to other DNA sequences in this sample. This sequence joins TRBV9 and TRBJ2-5; 10 bases agree with TRBD1. The trim removed 3 bases at V and 4 bases at J, leaving 3 bases unmatched. The CDR3 consists of 14 residues. The germline gives CDR1 SGDLS, CDR2 YYNGEE. CDR3 DNA sequence: TGTGCCAGCAGCGCTGACAGGGGGCGAGAGACCCAGTACTTC. Encoded protein: CASSADRGRETQYF. Drawing the rest from reference TRBV9 and TRBJ2-5, the complete variable domain is DSGVTQTPKHLITATGQRVTLRCSPRSGDLSVYWYQQSLDQGLQFLIQYYNGEERAKGNILERFSAQQFPDLHSELNLSSLELGDSALYFCASSADRGRETQYFGPGTRLLVL.

The CDR3 DNA is TGTGCCAGCAGTCAGATTGCGAAGGCAGGCCTCAATCAGCCCCAGCATTTT. This sequence encodes CASSQIAKAGLNQPQHF. This chain uses TRBV27 with TRBJ1-5; the D is unclear. The CDR3 contains 17 residues. V dropped 5 bases and J dropped 3 bases, with 20 bases sitting between them. CDR1 and CDR2 from the germline V gene are MNHEY and SMNVEV (reference sequence).

This clone occurred a few times. V usage is TRBV5-5 and J usage is TRBJ1-2; D is ambiguous. V shed 0 bases and J shed 2 bases, with 11 bases lying between them. Germline V CDR1 and CDR2: SGHKS, YYEKEE (reference sequence). The CDR3 is made up of 15 amino acids. This chain's CDR3 is CASSLGFSGNYGYTF. In nucleotides, the CDR3 is TGTGCCAGCAGCTTGGGGTTTTCGGGGAACTATGGCTACACCTTC.

In regard to this clone: Mismatch with germline at one junction end may stem from a read error. This chain connects TRBV3-1 (or the pseudogene TRBV3-2) to TRBJ2-7, with D possibly being TRBD2 (7 bases). The CDR3 is made up of 14 amino acids. The germline CDR1 and CDR2 sequences are LGHDT and YNNKEL (reference sequence). The CDR3 sequence is CASNQRGGLYEQYF. The DNA of the CDR3 is TGTGCCAGCAACCAACGCGGGGGCCTATACGAGCAGTACTTC.

This clone was detected once. The chain couples TRBV24-1 to TRBJ2-3; TRBD2 agrees at 11 bases. Germline loops: CDR1 KGHDR, CDR2 SFDVKD. This CDR3 has 16 amino acids. Trimming cost V 4 bases and J 4 bases; bases outside gene matches: 6. DNA for the CDR3: TGTGCCACCAGTGACGAACTAGCGGGAGCCTCAGATACGCAGTATTTT. Protein: CATSDELAGASDTQYF.

This clone was observed a single time. V is TRBV24-1 and J is TRBJ2-1; 8 bases are shared with TRBD1. CDR1 is KGHDR and CDR2 is SFDVKD in the germline V gene. The CDR3 spans 14 residues. V trimming: 5 bases; J trimming: 3 bases; junction bases outside the gene matches: 2. CDR3 in amino acids: CATSGTGRYNEQFF. The CDR3, as DNA: TGTGCCACCAGTGGGACAGGGCGCTACAATGAGCAGTTCTTC.

The chain combines TRBV7-9 with TRBJ2-1; D gene unclear. The V gene lost 0 bases and the J gene lost 7 bases, with 13 bases spanning the gap. CDR1 SEHNR and CDR2 FQNEAQ come from the germline V gene (reference sequence). The CDR3 consists of 15 residues. The DNA for the CDR3 is TGTGCCAGCAGCTTAGCGACCGCAGCGAATAATGAGCAGTTCTTC. Protein: CASSLATAANNEQFF.

Comments on this clone: One end of the junction fails to match germline, which may point to a read error. The gene calls are TRBV11-3 and TRBJ1-1; no firm D call. The CDR3 is 13 amino acids. Looked up from germline, CDR1 is SGHNT and CDR2 is YENEEA. The CDR3 nucleotides are TGTGCCAGCAGCTTTAACACAGACACCGAAGCTTTCTTT. This codes for CASSFNTDTEAFF.

This chain connects TRBV6-5 to TRBJ1-4; D not resolved. The ends were cut back, 5 bases at V and 10 bases at J, with 17 bases in the middle. There are 14 residues in the CDR3. Germline V gene lookup returns CDR1 MNHEY and CDR2 SVGAGI. The CDR3 region has the DNA TGTGCCAGCAGTACAAATGACGGGATAGGAAAACTGTTTTTT. This codes for CASSTNDGIGKLFF.

In this sample, this clone turned up a few times. The chain carries TRBV9 and TRBJ1-5, with unresolved D. V was cut by 1 base and J by 10 bases, with 15 bases left in between. The CDR3 consists of 14 residues. The germline V gene encodes CDR1 SGDLS and CDR2 YYNGEE. The CDR3 sequence: CASSVSPLAGPQHF. The CDR3 DNA is TGTGCCAGCAGCGTATCCCCGCTGGCAGGTCCCCAGCATTTT.

The chain combines TRBV28 with TRBJ2-3; D is unresolved. The V gene lost 6 bases and the J gene lost 2 bases, with 15 bases spanning the gap. Germline values: CDR1 MDHEN, CDR2 SYDVKM. CDR3 length: 15 residues. CDR3 protein: CASSLVSAFTDTQYF. The DNA of the CDR3 is TGTGCCAGCAGCCTCGTAAGCGCTTTCACAGATACGCAGTATTTT.